The next 22 T cell receptor beta chains were all read from a single sample in a study of regulatory T cells in long-lasting Graves disease. Time point reported: persistent/refractory GD, antithyroid drugs over 5 years with positive TRAb. There was RNA extracted from PBMCs, and the TCR library was made from it. Construction of the TCR beta libraries employed iRepertoire HTBI primers in conjunction with Arm-PCR of CDR3 regions. In TCRdb, the multiplex PCR reads were re-called with MiXCR into one record per CDR3 protein. The sample lists 310,000 or so distinct CDR3 sequences; 20% were seen once. The sample in question was peripheral blood mononuclear cells (PBMCs), obtained when the disease was refractory, from a patient treated with antithyroid drugs. Receptors were obtained from a female donor with Graves disease.

This clonotype was recorded many times. This CDR3 reads CASSSPKTGDQPQHF. Written as DNA, the CDR3 is TGTGCCAGCAGTTCGCCGAAGACAGGGGATCAGCCCCAGCATTTT. The chain recombines TRBV12-3 or TRBV12-4 with TRBJ1-5; 8 positions match TRBD1. The V and J ends lost 4 bases and 5 bases, in that order; junction bases with no gene match: 7. This CDR3 is 15 amino acids long.

Ten or more counts support this clonotype. The CDR3 coding sequence is TGTGCCAGCAGTTTAGAAGGGGGCTTCTCCAGCAATCAGCCCCAGCATTTT. It translates to CASSLEGGFSSNQPQHF. The chain employs TRBV27 and TRBJ1-5, with 7 bases identical to TRBD1. This CDR3 region has 17 residues. The V segment lost 2 bases and the J segment 1 base; nucleotides outside the gene matches: 8. Germline V lookup: CDR1 MNHEY, CDR2 SMNVEV (reference sequence).

This clonotype was detected many times. The chain is built from TRBV5-1 and TRBJ2-2, with D perhaps TRBD1 (5 bases). The length of the CDR3 is 15 residues. Looked up from germline, CDR1 is SGHRS and CDR2 is YFSETQ. Trimming cost V 0 bases and J 6 bases, with 12 bases left between them. In DNA, the CDR3 is TGCGCCAGCAGCTTGGCGGCAGGGAATCCCGGGGAGCTGTTTTTT. This gives the protein CASSLAAGNPGELFF.

This chain uses TRBV5-1 with TRBJ2-7; maybe TRBD1 (6 bases). The ends were cut back, 4 bases at V and 5 bases at J, with 19 bases in the middle. Germline V gives CDR1 SGHRS, CDR2 YFSETQ. The CDR3 loop spans 15 amino acids. CDR3 in amino acids: CASSHPRTGLHEQYF. The CDR3 DNA reads as TGCGCCAGCAGCCACCCAAGAACAGGGTTGCACGAGCAGTACTTC.

This clonotype occurred many times. This sequence joins TRBV18 and TRBJ1-1; 8 bases are shared with TRBD1. The ends lost 6 bases at V and 8 bases at J; junction bases unmatched: 14. CDR1 and CDR2 (germline): KGHSH, LQKENI. The CDR3 is made up of 15 amino acids. The CDR3 nucleotides are TGTGCCAGCTCGCCGGGACAGGCCCTTCTCGGGGAAGCTTTCTTT. It codes for CASSPGQALLGEAFF.

In its sample, this clonotype was seen many times. This chain links TRBV12-3 or TRBV12-4 with TRBJ1-6; TRBD1 might be the D (5 bases). V gave up 6 bases and J gave up 10 bases, with 16 bases separating them. This CDR3 region has 14 residues. CDR3 protein: CASRGGTANSPLHF. The CDR3 DNA is TGTGCCAGCAGGGGGGGGACCGCTAACTCACCCCTCCACTTT.

The chain carries TRBV19 and TRBJ1-6; the match to TRBD1 covers 7 bases. CDR3 length: 15 residues. Germline values: CDR1 LNHDA, CDR2 SQIVND (reference sequence). The J segment lost 5 bases and the V segment lost 6 bases, leaving 7 bases of the junction unmatched. Here the CDR3 DNA reads TGTGCCAGTAGGATAACAGGGGTCGATAATTCACCCCTCCACTTT. Translated: CASRITGVDNSPLHF.

In its sample, this clonotype was seen a few times. The chain recombines TRBV29-1 with TRBJ2-7, with D unclear. The germline CDR1 and CDR2 sequences are SQVTM and ANQGSEA. The CDR3 is 12 amino acids. The ends were cut back, 4 bases at V and 0 bases at J, with 7 bases in the middle. CDR3 DNA: TGCAGCGTTGGGTGGAGCTCCTACGAGCAGTACTTC. Amino acids: CSVGWSSYEQYF.

Ten or more counts support this clonotype. The chain has TRBV12-3 or TRBV12-4 and TRBJ2-7; 9 nucleotides agree with TRBD1. The V segment lost 6 bases and the J segment 0 bases; nucleotides outside the gene matches: 6. The length of the CDR3 is 15 residues. CDR3 protein: CASSRQGGSSYEQYF. The CDR3 bases are TGTGCCAGCAGCAGACAGGGGGGAAGCTCCTACGAGCAGTACTTC.

The chain uses TRBV18 and TRBJ1-2, with 9 bases identical to TRBD1. Germline CDR1 and CDR2: KGHSH and LQKENI. V gave up 5 bases and J gave up 4 bases; unmatched junction bases: 8. There are 15 residues in the CDR3. CDR3 sequence: CASSVDRGPGYGYTF. DNA for the CDR3: TGTGCCAGCTCAGTGGACAGGGGACCGGGCTATGGCTACACCTTC. Complete variable domain (other parts from reference TRBV18 and TRBJ1-2): NAGVMQNPRHLVRRRGQEARLRCSPMKGHSHVYWYRQLPEEGLKFMVYLQKENIIDESGMPKERFSAEFPKEGPSILRIQQVVRGDSAAYFCASSVDRGPGYGYTFGSGTRLTVV.

This clonotype appeared a few times. This chain links TRBV5-4 with TRBJ1-1; no clear D. V was shortened by 4 bases and J by 1 base, with 14 bases between the two germline ends. CDR3 length: 15 amino acids. CDR1 is SGHNT and CDR2 is YYREEE in the germline V gene (reference sequence). In DNA form, the CDR3 reads TGTGCCAGCAGCCCGGGCGTCGGGAGGAACACTGAAGCTTTCTTT. Protein product: CASSPGVGRNTEAFF.

This clonotype was recorded at least ten times. The chain carries TRBV7-8 and TRBJ1-5, with D possibly being TRBD1 (6 bases). CDR1 is SGHVS, CDR2 FQNEAQ, per germline. The CDR3 is made up of 16 amino acids. Trimming shortened V by 5 bases and J by 4 bases, and 18 bases separated the two germline ends. The CDR3 protein is CASSPAPLGGNQPQHF. CDR3 in DNA: TGTGCCAGCAGCCCCGCTCCCTTAGGGGGTAATCAGCCCCAGCATTTT. Filled out from reference TRBV7-8 and TRBJ1-5, the complete variable domain reads GAGVSQSPRYKVAKRGQDVALRCDPISGHVSLFWYQQALGQGPEFLTYFQNEAQLDKSGLPSDRFFAERPEGSVSTLKIQRTQQEDSAVYLCASSPAPLGGNQPQHFGDGTRLSIL.

This chain connects TRBV10-3 to TRBJ2-5, with D possibly called TRBD1 or TRBD2 (5 bases each). The germline gives CDR1 ENHRY, CDR2 SYGVKD. The CDR3 totals 15 residues. Trimming took 2 bases from V and 4 from J, leaving 14 bases between them. As DNA, the CDR3 is TGTGCCATCAGTGAGGGACAACTGAGGGGAGAGACCCAGTACTTC. It translates to CAISEGQLRGETQYF.

This clonotype has ten or more counts. V usage is TRBV3-1 and J usage is TRBJ1-4; possibly TRBD1 for D (6 bases). Looked up from germline, CDR1 is LGHDT and CDR2 is YNNKEL (reference sequence). The CDR3 sequence is 13 residues long. V lost 5 bases, J lost 8 bases, and 12 bases lay in between. Here the CDR3 DNA reads TGTGCCAGCAGCTACAGGGAGGGGGAAAAACTGTTTTTT. This codes for CASSYREGEKLFF. Filled out from reference TRBV3-1 and TRBJ1-4, the complete variable domain reads DTAVSQTPKYLVTQMGNDKSIKCEQNLGHDTMYWYKQDSKKFLKIMFSYNNKELIINETVPNRFSPKSPDKAHLNLHINSLELGDSAVYFCASSYREGEKLFFGSGTQLSVL.

This clonotype was detected many times. This rearrangement joins TRBV2 to TRBJ2-7; D perhaps matches TRBD2 (5 bases). Between the trimmed V and J ends, which lost 6 bases and 5 bases, there was a span of 20 bases. The CDR3 is 15 amino acids. Germline V gene sequence: CDR1 SNHLY, CDR2 FYNNEI. The CDR3 spells CASRTGGSPGNEQYF. CDR3 bases: TGTGCCAGCAGGACGGGTGGCAGCCCCGGGAACGAGCAGTACTTC.

J is TRBJ2-5 and V is TRBV11-2, with a possible D match to TRBD2 (6 bases). CDR1 and CDR2 from the germline V gene are SGHAT and FQNNGV. The length of the CDR3 is 15 residues. Trimming took 0 bases from V and 7 from J, leaving 15 bases between them. The CDR3 loop is CASSLDWVAAGTQYF. The CDR3 DNA reads TGTGCCAGCAGCTTAGATTGGGTAGCAGCGGGGACCCAGTACTTC.

The chain uses TRBV4-1 and TRBJ2-2; 8 positions match TRBD1. The CDR3 contains 17 residues. J was trimmed by 5 bases and V by 3 bases; bases with no gene match: 11. CDR1 is MGHRA, CDR2 YSYEKL, per germline. In nucleotides, the CDR3 is TGCGCCAGCAGCCATGGAACAGGGGGAGTTTTAACCGGGGAGCTGTTTTTT. It translates to CASSHGTGGVLTGELFF.

The sample holds many counts of this clonotype. The chain combines TRBV29-1 with TRBJ2-7; 10 bases match TRBD2. The CDR3 spans 15 residues. CDR1 and CDR2 from the germline V gene are SQVTM and ANQGSEA. Trimming cost V 0 bases and J 3 bases; bases outside gene matches: 5. The CDR3: CSVEDRLAGFYEQYF. The CDR3 DNA sequence: TGCAGCGTTGAAGATCGACTAGCGGGCTTCTACGAGCAGTACTTC.

The rearrangement joins TRBV4-1 to TRBJ2-4, with TRBD2 identical over 14 bases. This CDR3 contains 18 residues. J lost 0 bases, V lost 4 bases, and 5 bases had no gene match. Germline values: CDR1 MGHRA, CDR2 YSYEKL. As DNA, the CDR3 is TGCGCCAGCAGCCCGGGACTAGCGGGGGCCCTAGCCAAAAACATTCAGTACTTC. Translating it yields CASSPGLAGALAKNIQYF.

The chain combines TRBV4-1 with TRBJ1-2; D remains unclear. Germline V CDR1 and CDR2: MGHRA, YSYEKL. This CDR3 is built from 18 residues. Trimming removed 4 bases at V and 1 base at J, with 22 bases between. The CDR3 loop is CASSRRSGQISDNYGYTF. CDR3 sequence (DNA): TGCGCCAGCAGCCGCAGAAGTGGGCAGATCAGCGATAACTATGGCTACACCTTC.

The V gene is TRBV27, the J gene TRBJ2-3; either TRBD1 or TRBD2 may supply D (5 bases each). CDR3 length equals 13 residues. CDR1 and CDR2 from the germline V gene are MNHEY and SMNVEV (reference sequence). Deletions cut 3 bases from V and 8 bases from J, with 12 bases between. The chain's CDR3 is CASSFSGLGTQYF. In DNA, the CDR3 is TGTGCCAGCAGTTTCTCGGGGCTGGGTACGCAGTATTTT.

This clonotype has a single count. An end of the junction differs from the germline gene, which may be a read error. The CDR3: CAWSVKSAGSGERYF. CDR3 in DNA: TGTGCCTGGAGTGTTAAGTCCGCAGGGTCTGGCGAGCGGTACTTC. This chain joins TRBV30 and TRBJ2-7; TRBD1 might be the D (5 bases). CDR1 GTSNPN and CDR2 SVGIG come from the germline V gene (reference sequence). CDR3 size: 15 residues.